The rows below give T cell receptor beta chains drawn from one sample of a study of cytomegalovirus exposure and HLA in healthy donors. Data came from immunoSEQ multiplex PCR; TCRdb stores just in-frame clones and leaves some out. The data contain some 150,000 clones, approximately 80% of them singletons. Material: PBMCs. The source is a man between 18 and 29 years old in good health and CMV-seropositive. Both conserved end residues are part of each CDR3. Each record gives: CDR3 length, clone size, V gene, D gene, J gene, CDR3 protein. The D gene is left open where the match is weak. The size field is filled for only some rows; it gives once, few, many or a size class.

>15|NA|TRBV19|TRBD1|TRBJ2-7
CASSIDRGTGDEQYF
>13|NA|TRBV2|NA|TRBJ2-7
CATGQGQTYEQYF
>13|NA|TRBV29-1|TRBD2|TRBJ2-1
CSVESGGQGEQFF
>15|NA|TRBV18|NA|TRBJ1-2
CASSPDSAANYGYTF
>13|NA|TRBV2|TRBD1|TRBJ2-7
CASTGGVSYEQYF
>14|few|TRBV4-1|NA|TRBJ2-1
CASSQSTRLGEQFF
>11|NA|TRBV29-1|NA|TRBJ2-2
CSAKSAGELFF
>16|NA|TRBV18|TRBD1|TRBJ1-1
CASSPLLIQGSTEAFF
>15|NA|TRBV7-2|NA|TRBJ1-1
CASSLGSQGRTEAFF
>14|once|TRBV27|NA|TRBJ2-3
CASSSGTSTDTQYF
>14|few|TRBV4-3|NA|TRBJ2-7
CASSQDLASYEQYF
>14|NA|TRBV14|NA|TRBJ2-1
CASSQVIQYNEQFF